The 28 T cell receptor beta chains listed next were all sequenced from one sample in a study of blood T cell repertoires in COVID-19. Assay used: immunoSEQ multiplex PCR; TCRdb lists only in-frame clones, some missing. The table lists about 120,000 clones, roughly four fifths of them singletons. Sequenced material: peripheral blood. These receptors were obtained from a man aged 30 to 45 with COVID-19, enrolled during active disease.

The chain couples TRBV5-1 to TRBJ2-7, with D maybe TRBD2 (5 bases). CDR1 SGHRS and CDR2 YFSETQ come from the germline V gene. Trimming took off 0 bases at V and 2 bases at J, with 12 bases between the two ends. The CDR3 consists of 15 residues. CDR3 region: CASSLDVAKPYEQYF. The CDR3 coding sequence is TGCGCCAGCAGCTTGGACGTAGCGAAACCCTACGAGCAGTACTTC.

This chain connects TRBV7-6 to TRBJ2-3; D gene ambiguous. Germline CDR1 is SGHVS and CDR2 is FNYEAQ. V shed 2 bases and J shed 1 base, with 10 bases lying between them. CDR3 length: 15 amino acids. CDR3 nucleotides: TGTGCCAGCAGCTTAACAGACCCCGGCACAGATACGCAGTATTTT. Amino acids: CASSLTDPGTDTQYF. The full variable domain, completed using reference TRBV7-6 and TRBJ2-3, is GAGVSQSPRYKVTKRGQDVALRCDPISGHVSLYWYRQALGQGPEFLTYFNYEAQQDKSGLPNDRFSAERPEGSISTLTIQRTEQRDSAMYRCASSLTDPGTDTQYFGPGTRLTVL.

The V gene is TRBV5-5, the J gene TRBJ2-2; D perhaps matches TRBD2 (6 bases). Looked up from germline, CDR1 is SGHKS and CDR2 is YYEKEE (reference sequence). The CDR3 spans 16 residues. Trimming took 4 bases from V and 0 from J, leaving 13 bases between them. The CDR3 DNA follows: TGTGCCAGCAGCCTGCAAGGCGGGGCGAACACCGGGGAGCTGTTTTTT. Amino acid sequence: CASSLQGGANTGELFF.

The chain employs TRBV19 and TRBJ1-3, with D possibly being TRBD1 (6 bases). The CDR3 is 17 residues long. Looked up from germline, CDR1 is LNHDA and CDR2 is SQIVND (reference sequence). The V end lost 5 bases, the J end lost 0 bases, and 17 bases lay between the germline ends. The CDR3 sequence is CASSSGQGVFSGNTIYF. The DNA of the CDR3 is TGTGCCAGTAGTTCGGGACAAGGGGTCTTCTCTGGAAACACCATATATTTT.

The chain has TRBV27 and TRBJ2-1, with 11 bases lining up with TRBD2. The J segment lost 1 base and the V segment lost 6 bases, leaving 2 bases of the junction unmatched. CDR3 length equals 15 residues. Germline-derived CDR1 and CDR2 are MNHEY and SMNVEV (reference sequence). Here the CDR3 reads CASRLAGGSYNEQFF. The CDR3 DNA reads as TGTGCCAGCAGGTTAGCGGGAGGGTCCTACAATGAGCAGTTCTTC.

The CDR3 DNA sequence: TGTGCCAGTAGTATTTGGGACAGGGAGGACTATGGCTACACCTTC. This gives the protein CASSIWDREDYGYTF. This chain uses TRBV19 with TRBJ1-2; 9 nucleotides agree with TRBD1. CDR3 length equals 15 residues. Unmatched junction bases numbered 5, after V lost 3 bases and J lost 3 bases. Germline CDR1 is LNHDA and CDR2 is SQIVND (reference sequence).

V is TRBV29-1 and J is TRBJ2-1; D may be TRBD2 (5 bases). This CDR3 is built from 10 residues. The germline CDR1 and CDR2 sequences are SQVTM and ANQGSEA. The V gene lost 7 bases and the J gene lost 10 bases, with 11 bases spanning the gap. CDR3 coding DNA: TGCAGCGCCTTCGGAGGCGAGCAGTTCTTC. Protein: CSAFGGEQFF.

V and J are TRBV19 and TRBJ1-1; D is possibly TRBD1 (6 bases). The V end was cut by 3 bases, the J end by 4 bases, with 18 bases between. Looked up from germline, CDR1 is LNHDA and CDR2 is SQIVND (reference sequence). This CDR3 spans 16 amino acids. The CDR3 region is CASSIPYGGQSTEAFF. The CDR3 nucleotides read TGTGCCAGTAGTATCCCCTACGGGGGGCAGAGCACTGAAGCTTTCTTT.

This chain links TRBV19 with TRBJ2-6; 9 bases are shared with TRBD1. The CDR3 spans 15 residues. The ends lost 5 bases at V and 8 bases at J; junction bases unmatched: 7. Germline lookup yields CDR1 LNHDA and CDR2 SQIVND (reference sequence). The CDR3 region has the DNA TGTGCCAGTAGTTCTGGGACAGGGCAATCCAACGTCCTGACTTTC. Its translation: CASSSGTGQSNVLTF.

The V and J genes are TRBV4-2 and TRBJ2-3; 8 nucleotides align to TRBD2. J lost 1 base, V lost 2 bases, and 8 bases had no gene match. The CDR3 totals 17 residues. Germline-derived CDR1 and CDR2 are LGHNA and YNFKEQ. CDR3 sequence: CASSQRQTSGGTDTQYF. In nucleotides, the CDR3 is TGTGCCAGCAGCCAACGCCAAACTAGCGGCGGCACAGATACGCAGTATTTT.

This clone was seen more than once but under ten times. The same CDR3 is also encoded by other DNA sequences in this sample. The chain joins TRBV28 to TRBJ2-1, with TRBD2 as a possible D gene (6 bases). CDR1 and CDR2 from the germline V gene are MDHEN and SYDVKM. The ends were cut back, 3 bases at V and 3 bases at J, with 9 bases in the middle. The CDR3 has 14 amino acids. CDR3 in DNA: TGTGCCAGCAGTTTGCCTAGCGACTACAATGAGCAGTTCTTC. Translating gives CASSLPSDYNEQFF.

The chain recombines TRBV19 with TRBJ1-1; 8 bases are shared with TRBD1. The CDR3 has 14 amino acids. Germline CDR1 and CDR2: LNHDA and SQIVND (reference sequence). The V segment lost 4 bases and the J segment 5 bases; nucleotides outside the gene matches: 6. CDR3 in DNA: TGTGCCAGTAGTAGTCAGGGGGCTAGGACTGAAGCTTTCTTT. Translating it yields CASSSQGARTEAFF.

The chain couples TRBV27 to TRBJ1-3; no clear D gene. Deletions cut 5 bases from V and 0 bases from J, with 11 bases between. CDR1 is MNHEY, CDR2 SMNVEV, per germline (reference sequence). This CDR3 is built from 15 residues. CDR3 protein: CASSPTADSGNTIYF. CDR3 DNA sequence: TGTGCCAGCAGTCCAACAGCAGACTCTGGAAACACCATATATTTT.

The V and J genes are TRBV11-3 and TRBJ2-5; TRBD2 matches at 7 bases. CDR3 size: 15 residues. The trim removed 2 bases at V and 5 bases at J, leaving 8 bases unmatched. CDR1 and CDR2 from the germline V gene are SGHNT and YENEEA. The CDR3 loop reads CASSLLSGTWETQYF. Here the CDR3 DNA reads TGTGCCAGCAGCTTATTGAGCGGGACGTGGGAGACCCAGTACTTC.

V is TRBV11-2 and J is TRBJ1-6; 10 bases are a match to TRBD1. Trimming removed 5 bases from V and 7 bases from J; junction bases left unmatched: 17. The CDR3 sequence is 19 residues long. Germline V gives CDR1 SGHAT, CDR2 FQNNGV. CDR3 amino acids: CASSPIDRRDRGGNSPLHF. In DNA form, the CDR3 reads TGTGCCAGCAGCCCTATAGATAGACGGGACAGGGGTGGAAATTCACCCCTCCACTTT.

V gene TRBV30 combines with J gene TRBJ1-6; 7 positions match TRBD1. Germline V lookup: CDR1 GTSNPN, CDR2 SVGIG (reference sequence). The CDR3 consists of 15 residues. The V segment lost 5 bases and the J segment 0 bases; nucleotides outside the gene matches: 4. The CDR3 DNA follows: TGTGCCTGGGACAGGGCTCACTCCTATAATTCACCCCTCCACTTT. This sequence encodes CAWDRAHSYNSPLHF.

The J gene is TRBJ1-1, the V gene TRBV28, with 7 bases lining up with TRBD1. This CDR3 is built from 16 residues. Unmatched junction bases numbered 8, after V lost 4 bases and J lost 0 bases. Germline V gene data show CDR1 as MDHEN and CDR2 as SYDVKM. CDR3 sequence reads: CASSSWTGLMNTEAFF. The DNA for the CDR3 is TGTGCCAGCAGTTCCTGGACAGGCCTCATGAACACTGAAGCTTTCTTT.

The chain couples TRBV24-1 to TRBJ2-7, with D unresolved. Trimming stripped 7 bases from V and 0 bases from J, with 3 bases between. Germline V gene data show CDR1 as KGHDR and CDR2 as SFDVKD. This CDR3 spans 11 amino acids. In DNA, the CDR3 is TGTGCCACCAGGAGCTCCTACGAGCAGTACTTC. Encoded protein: CATRSSYEQYF.

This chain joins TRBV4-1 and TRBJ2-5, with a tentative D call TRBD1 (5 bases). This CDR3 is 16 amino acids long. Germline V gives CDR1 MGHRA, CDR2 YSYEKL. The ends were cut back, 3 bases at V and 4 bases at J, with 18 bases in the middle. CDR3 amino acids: CASSQPGISKGETQYF. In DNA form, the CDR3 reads TGCGCCAGCAGCCAGCCAGGGATCTCGAAGGGAGAGACCCAGTACTTC.

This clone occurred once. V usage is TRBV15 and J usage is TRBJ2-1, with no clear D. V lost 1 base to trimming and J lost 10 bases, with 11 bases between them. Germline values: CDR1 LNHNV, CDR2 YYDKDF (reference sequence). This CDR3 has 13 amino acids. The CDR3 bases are TGTGCCACCAGCAGAGTTACCCTCAGGGAGCAGTTCTTC. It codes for CATSRVTLREQFF.

CDR3: CASSAAGGTGELFF. In DNA, the CDR3 is TGTGCCAGCAGTGCGGCAGGAGGCACCGGGGAGCTGTTTTTT. This chain joins TRBV6-4 and TRBJ2-2; tentative D call: TRBD2 (5 bases). The ends were cut back, 4 bases at V and 4 bases at J, with 10 bases in the middle. The V gene's germline CDR1 is MRHNA and CDR2 SNTAGT. The CDR3 contains 14 residues.

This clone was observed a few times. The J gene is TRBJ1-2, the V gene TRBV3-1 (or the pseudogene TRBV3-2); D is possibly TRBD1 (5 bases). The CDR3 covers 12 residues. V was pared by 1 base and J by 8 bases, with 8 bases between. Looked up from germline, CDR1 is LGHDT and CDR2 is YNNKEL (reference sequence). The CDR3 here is CASSQGQRGYTF. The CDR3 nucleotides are TGTGCCAGCAGCCAAGGACAGAGAGGCTACACCTTC.

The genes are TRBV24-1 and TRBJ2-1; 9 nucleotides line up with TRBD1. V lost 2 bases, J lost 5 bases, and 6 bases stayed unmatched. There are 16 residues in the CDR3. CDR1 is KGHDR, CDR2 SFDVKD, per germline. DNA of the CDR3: TGTGCCACCAGTGATTGGGGCAGGACAGGGGACAATGAGCAGTTCTTC. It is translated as CATSDWGRTGDNEQFF.

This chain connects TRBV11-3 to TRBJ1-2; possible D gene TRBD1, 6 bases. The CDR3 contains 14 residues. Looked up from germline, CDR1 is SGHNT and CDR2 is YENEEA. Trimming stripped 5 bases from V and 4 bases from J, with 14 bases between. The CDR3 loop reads CASSRTVGSYGYTF. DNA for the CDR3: TGTGCCAGCAGCCGGACAGTCGGATCCTATGGCTACACCTTC.

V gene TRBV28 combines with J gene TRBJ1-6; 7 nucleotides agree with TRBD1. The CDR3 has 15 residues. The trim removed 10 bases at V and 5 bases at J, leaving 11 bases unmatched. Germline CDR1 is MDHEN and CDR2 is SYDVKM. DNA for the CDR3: TGTGCCACCGCCCGCCCAGACAGGGATAATTCACCCCTCCACTTT. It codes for CATARPDRDNSPLHF.

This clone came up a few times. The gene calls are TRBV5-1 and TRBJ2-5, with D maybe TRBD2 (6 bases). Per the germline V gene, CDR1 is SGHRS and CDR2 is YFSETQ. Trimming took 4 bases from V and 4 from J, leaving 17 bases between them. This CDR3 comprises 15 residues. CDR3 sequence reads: CASSTLGLGAETQYF. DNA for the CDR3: TGCGCCAGCAGCACCCTGGGACTCGGTGCAGAGACCCAGTACTTC.

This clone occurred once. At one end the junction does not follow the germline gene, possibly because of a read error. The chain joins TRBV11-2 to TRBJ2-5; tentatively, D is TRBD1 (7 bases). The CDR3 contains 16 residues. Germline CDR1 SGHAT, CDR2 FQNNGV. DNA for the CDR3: TGTGCCAGCAGCCTAGAGACAGGGAGGTCAGAGGAGACCCAGTACTTC. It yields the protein CASSLETGRSEETQYF. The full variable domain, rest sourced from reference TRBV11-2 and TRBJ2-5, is EAGVAQSPRYKIIEKRQSVAFWCNPISGHATLYWYQQILGQGPKLLIQFQNNGVVDDSQLPKDRFSAERLKGVDSTLKIQPAKLEDSAVYLCASSLETGRSEETQYFGPGTRLLVL.

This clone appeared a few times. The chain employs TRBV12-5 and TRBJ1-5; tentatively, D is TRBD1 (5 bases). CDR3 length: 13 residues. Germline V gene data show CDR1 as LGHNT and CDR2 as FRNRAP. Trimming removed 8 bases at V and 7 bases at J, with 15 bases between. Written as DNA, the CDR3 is TGTGCTAGTACTCCGGGGGGAGAACAGCCCCAGCATTTT. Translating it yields CASTPGGEQPQHF.